The 24 T cell receptor beta chains given below trace back to one sample, sequenced in a study of blood T cells in healthy people across ages. For the second PCR, which ran for 7 to 11 cycles, a sample-barcoded 5' primer and a J-beta primer mix were used. TCRdb re-derived calls from the 5' RACE reads in MiXCR, one entry per CDR3 protein. The sample consists of 800,000 to 950,000 distinct CDR3 sequences, about 29% of them appearing once. These data were also reused for a study on T cells of mothers and their children.

The sample consisted of blood. The receptors derive from a woman in her forties in good health.

This clonotype was seen a handful of times. The chain employs TRBV20-1 and TRBJ1-1; tentative D call: TRBD1 (6 bases). V shed 0 bases and J shed 8 bases, with 16 bases lying between them. This CDR3 spans 14 amino acids. CDR1 is DFQATT, CDR2 SNEGSKA, per germline (reference sequence). The CDR3 here is CSARDYGQGLEAFF. CDR3 nucleotide sequence: TGCAGTGCTAGAGATTATGGTCAGGGGCTCGAAGCTTTCTTT.

The table lists this clonotype with a few counts. The V call is TRBV7-3, the J call TRBJ1-1; D gene ambiguous. Germline assignment: CDR1 SGHTA and CDR2 FQGTGA. V lost 0 bases to trimming and J lost 0 bases, with 8 bases between them. The CDR3 has 15 amino acids. The CDR3 DNA sequence: TGTGCCAGCAGCTTAACTGGCGGGTTGAACACTGAAGCTTTCTTT. Translating gives CASSLTGGLNTEAFF.

The sample holds a few counts of this clonotype. V and J are TRBV27 and TRBJ1-2, with unresolved D. V lost 3 bases and J lost 3, with 8 bases in between. Germline CDR1 reads MNHEY; CDR2 reads SMNVEV (reference sequence). The CDR3 totals 13 residues. CDR3 DNA sequence: TGTGCCAGCAGTTTTGGCCTAGACTATGGCTACACCTTC. Its translation is CASSFGLDYGYTF.

The chain joins TRBV5-1 to TRBJ1-1; D is undetermined. The CDR3 runs 13 residues. From germline, CDR1 is SGHRS and CDR2 YFSETQ. With 4 bases removed from V and 11 bases from J, the gap between germline ends came to 18 bases. The chain's CDR3 is CASSALIDTSAFF. The CDR3 coding sequence is TGCGCCAGCAGCGCCTTGATCGACACGTCTGCTTTCTTT.

V and J are TRBV7-9 and TRBJ2-3; 11 nucleotides match TRBD1. Germline trimming cut 6 bases from V and 5 bases from J; bases unmatched to any gene: 4. CDR3 length: 14 residues. Germline CDR1 and CDR2: SEHNR and FQNEAQ (reference sequence). The CDR3: CASSRDRGEDTQYF. DNA of the CDR3: TGTGCCAGCAGTCGGGACAGGGGGGAAGATACGCAGTATTTT.

This clonotype showed up just a few times. The genes are TRBV5-5 and TRBJ2-1, with 13 bases fitting TRBD2. The V gene's germline CDR1 is SGHKS and CDR2 YYEKEE (reference sequence). The CDR3 has 16 residues. The V gene end was trimmed by 1 base and the J gene end by 8 bases; junction bases not matched to a gene: 6. The CDR3 sequence: CASSLPRLAGGDEQFF. Written as DNA, the CDR3 is TGTGCCAGCAGCTTGCCCCGACTAGCGGGGGGCGATGAGCAGTTCTTC.

The chain combines TRBV6-5 with TRBJ2-1, with TRBD1 as a possible D gene (6 bases). From germline, CDR1 is MNHEY and CDR2 SVGAGI. The CDR3 is made up of 13 amino acids. Trimming cost V 0 bases and J 9 bases, with 9 bases left between them. CDR3 loop: CASSYSSRGEQFF. CDR3 DNA sequence: TGTGCCAGCAGTTACTCGTCCAGGGGTGAGCAGTTCTTC.

This clonotype has a count of ten or more. This chain uses TRBV27 with TRBJ2-1, with D tentatively TRBD1 (5 bases). CDR1 is MNHEY, CDR2 SMNVEV, per germline (reference sequence). With 8 bases removed from V and 3 bases from J, the gap between germline ends came to 14 bases. The CDR3 covers 14 residues. This CDR3 reads CASSTPDNYNEQFF. CDR3 sequence (DNA): TGTGCCAGCTCAACCCCGGACAACTACAATGAGCAGTTCTTC.

The genes are TRBV14 and TRBJ2-7, with D perhaps matching TRBD1 (5 bases). The germline V gene has CDR1 SGHDN and CDR2 FVKESK. CDR3 size: 14 residues. Between the trimmed V and J ends, which lost 4 bases and 2 bases, there was a span of 12 bases. The CDR3 DNA reads as TGTGCCAGCAGCCTTGTCCTGGGGCCCTACGAGCAGTACTTC. Its translation is CASSLVLGPYEQYF.

This clonotype was found many times. The chain links TRBV7-6 to TRBJ2-1; D is perhaps TRBD1 or TRBD2 (5 bases each). Germline CDR1 and CDR2: SGHVS and FNYEAQ. This CDR3 spans 15 amino acids. Trimming shortened V by 1 base and J by 8 bases, and 15 bases separated the two germline ends. The CDR3 protein is CASSLGWQGPDEQFF. As DNA, the CDR3 is TGTGCCAGCAGCTTAGGGTGGCAGGGACCTGATGAGCAGTTCTTC.

This chain joins TRBV20-1 and TRBJ2-1; D gene uncertain. V shed 0 bases and J shed 0 bases, with 12 bases lying between them. The CDR3 is 16 residues long. Germline values: CDR1 DFQATT, CDR2 SNEGSKA (reference sequence). CDR3 sequence reads: CSARDWAEHSYNEQFF. DNA of the CDR3: TGCAGTGCTAGAGATTGGGCGGAACACTCCTACAATGAGCAGTTCTTC.

This clonotype was seen ten or more times. The chain recombines TRBV5-1 with TRBJ2-5; D may be TRBD1 (5 bases). V was trimmed by 0 bases and J by 2 bases, leaving 8 bases between them. Germline assignment: CDR1 SGHRS and CDR2 YFSETQ. There are 14 residues in the CDR3. CDR3 sequence (DNA): TGCGCCAGCAGCTTGGGACAGATTCAAGAGACCCAGTACTTC. This gives the protein CASSLGQIQETQYF.

The table lists this clonotype with a few counts. The chain links TRBV11-1 to TRBJ1-1; 7 bases match TRBD1. The CDR3 has 13 amino acids. The germline V gene encodes CDR1 SGHAT and CDR2 FQDESV (reference sequence). Germline trimming cut 3 bases from V and 11 bases from J; bases unmatched to any gene: 9. The CDR3 DNA reads TGTGCCAGCAGCTTTGGGACAGCCGAGAGGGCTTTCTTT. Its protein product is CASSFGTAERAFF. Drawing the rest from reference TRBV11-1 and TRBJ1-1, the complete variable domain is EAEVAQSPRYKITEKSQAVAFWCDPISGHATLYWYRQILGQGPELLVQFQDESVVDDSQLPKDRFSAERLKGVDSTLKIQPAELGDSAMYLCASSFGTAERAFFGQGTRLTVV.

The J gene is TRBJ2-7, the V gene TRBV7-3; 7 bases line up with TRBD1. Per germline, CDR1 SGHTA and CDR2 FQGTGA. The CDR3 runs to 17 residues. V gave up 5 bases and J gave up 3 bases; unmatched junction bases: 16. The CDR3 sequence is CASSQTRPGQLNYEQYF. The CDR3 DNA sequence: TGTGCCAGCAGCCAAACGCGGCCGGGACAGCTGAACTACGAGCAGTACTTC.

This clonotype was counted a few times. One junction end disagrees with the germline gene, perhaps due to a read error. V gene TRBV5-1 combines with J gene TRBJ2-1; weak D call: TRBD2 (5 bases). In germline, CDR1 is SGHRS, CDR2 YFSETQ. This CDR3 spans 18 amino acids. CDR3 in amino acids: CASSPSMVLAAKYNKQFF. The DNA for the CDR3 is TGCGCCAGCAGCCCCTCCATGGTCCTAGCTGCCAAATACAATAAGCAGTTCTTC.

A word on this clonotype: Mismatch with germline at one junction end may stem from a read error. The chain links TRBV20-1 to TRBJ1-4; D call uncertain. The CDR3 covers 13 residues. Germline assignment: CDR1 DFQATT and CDR2 SNEGSKA (reference sequence). CDR3 sequence: CSARDGVGEKLFF. The DNA of the CDR3 is TGCAGTGCCAGAGACGGGGTAGGGGAAAAACTGTTTTTT.

This clonotype was picked up many times. The V gene is TRBV7-2, the J gene TRBJ2-1, with 14 nucleotides matching TRBD2. With 11 bases clipped from V and 8 bases from J, the junction kept 8 bases outside the gene matches. CDR3 size: 14 residues. The germline V gene has CDR1 SGHTA and CDR2 FQGNSA. The CDR3 loop reads CAGGTSGGSDEQFF. CDR3 sequence (DNA): TGTGCCGGGGGGACTAGCGGGGGTTCGGATGAGCAGTTCTTC.

This clonotype was counted a few times. V gene TRBV4-3 combines with J gene TRBJ1-1, with D tentatively TRBD1 (5 bases). V lost 0 bases, J lost 0 bases, and 17 bases lay in between. This CDR3 comprises 18 residues. The germline V gene encodes CDR1 LGHNA and CDR2 YSLEER. As DNA, the CDR3 is TGCGCCAGCAGCCAAGATCCAGGCACAGGAGCCATGAACACTGAAGCTTTCTTT. As protein: CASSQDPGTGAMNTEAFF.

This clonotype was counted a single time. The V and J genes are TRBV30 and TRBJ1-2; weak D call: TRBD1 (5 bases). The CDR3 runs 12 residues. Germline loops: CDR1 GTSNPN, CDR2 SVGIG (reference sequence). V lost 4 bases and J 4 bases, leaving 10 bases between the germline ends. CDR3: CAWMQGGYGYTF. Here the CDR3 DNA reads TGTGCCTGGATGCAGGGAGGCTATGGCTACACCTTC.

V is TRBV6-2 or TRBV6-3 and J is TRBJ2-2; TRBD1 agrees at 7 bases. This CDR3 comprises 15 residues. Germline CDR1 and CDR2: MNHEY and SVGEGT. Trimming at V came to 6 bases and at J to 5 bases, leaving 9 bases not matched to a gene. CDR3 DNA: TGTGCCAGCAGAAATGGACAGGAAGGGACCGGGGAGCTGTTTTTT. Translated: CASRNGQEGTGELFF.

This sequence joins TRBV20-1 and TRBJ2-7; no reliable D call. Per germline, CDR1 DFQATT and CDR2 SNEGSKA (reference sequence). The germline V and J ends were trimmed by 0 bases and 0 bases, with 9 bases remaining between them. This CDR3 comprises 14 residues. The CDR3 spells CSARDLYSSYEQYF. The DNA of the CDR3 is TGCAGTGCTAGAGATCTGTACAGCTCCTACGAGCAGTACTTC.

This sequence joins TRBV19 and TRBJ2-2, with D unclear. V lost 4 bases to trimming and J lost 3 bases, with 21 bases between them. The CDR3 has 18 residues. Germline V gene sequence: CDR1 LNHDA, CDR2 SQIVND (reference sequence). This chain's CDR3 is CASSTPGPALGHTGELFF. In DNA, the CDR3 is TGTGCCAGTAGTACCCCGGGCCCGGCCCTTGGGCACACCGGGGAGCTGTTTTTT.

J is TRBJ2-1 and V is TRBV27; D could derive from TRBD1 or TRBD2 (5 bases each). The V gene's germline CDR1 is MNHEY and CDR2 SMNVEV (reference sequence). V shed 7 bases and J shed 5 bases, with 15 bases lying between them. The CDR3 contains 14 residues. CDR3 sequence: CASNPGTLHNEQFF. CDR3 sequence (DNA): TGTGCCAGCAACCCCGGGACGTTACACAATGAGCAGTTCTTC.

This clonotype came up a few times. This sequence joins TRBV6-1 and TRBJ2-3; weak D call: TRBD2 (6 bases). Trimming pared 3 bases from V and 2 bases from J, leaving 15 bases between. The length of the CDR3 is 16 residues. Germline CDR1 MNHNS, CDR2 SASEGT. The CDR3 DNA is TGTGCCAGCAGTGATTGGGCGGGGCCAAACACAGATACGCAGTATTTT. This translates into CASSDWAGPNTDTQYF.